The sequence of this T cell receptor beta chain was determined in a study of T cells after yellow fever vaccination. For the study at large: For low cell numbers, libraries were made with SMART-Seq v4 Ultra Low Input. General study points: Any FACS-sorted repertoire could hold abundant clonotypes that contaminate it from the bulk population.

This clonotype has just a few counts. Its antigen is not known. The CDR3 spans 15 residues. V was clipped by 2 bases and J by 0 bases, with 8 bases between them. TCRdb fed the 5' RACE reads into MiXCR, producing one record per CDR3 protein. The sample carries around 310,000 distinct CDR3 sequences, roughly 4.3% recorded once. The receptor comes from a man aged 18 to 30 who received the YFV17D yellow fever vaccine. The rearrangement links TRBV12-3 or TRBV12-4 to TRBJ1-3; D not resolved. Sequenced here: PBMCs, sampled 15 days after the yellow fever booster vaccination. CDR3 coding DNA: TGTGCCAGCAGTTTACTCCAGAGCTCTGGAAACACCATATATTTT. Translating it yields CASSLLQSSGNTIYF.